This is a list of T cell receptor beta chains from one sample in a study of T cell responses to AZD1222 COVID-19 vaccine. Sequencing was performed with immunoSEQ multiplex PCR; in TCRdb, only in-frame clones are kept and a portion is missing. This sample has 95,000 to 150,000 clones; 88% occur once, and the top ten carry more than 5.5%. The material sequenced was peripheral blood, taken on day 0 of AZD1222 vaccination. These receptors were collected from an adult in good health. Both conserved end residues are part of each CDR3. D genes are given only for firm matches. Clone size, where shown, is once, few, many, or a class for clones that have expanded.

V	J	D	size	DNA	CDR3
TRBV3-1/TRBV3-2	TRBJ2-4	.	.	TGTGCCAGCAGCCAAGCAGACAGCTACGTAGCCAAAAACATTCAGTACTTC	CASSQADSYVAKNIQYF
TRBV9	TRBJ1-6	TRBD1	.	TGTGCCAGCAGCGTCCAGGGACAGGTTAATTCACCCCTCCACTTT	CASSVQGQVNSPLHF
TRBV3-1/TRBV3-2	TRBJ1-1	.	.	TGTGCCAGCAGCCGCCGTAGAGGGTACACTGAAGCTTTCTTT	CASSRRRGYTEAFF
TRBV5-1	TRBJ2-3	.	.	TGCGCCAGCAGCTCCCCCGGGGCAGGGGTAAGAGATACGCAGTATTTT	CASSSPGAGVRDTQYF
TRBV5-5	TRBJ1-3	.	.	TGTGCCAGCAGCCCTTGGTTGGAGGCGGGAAACACCATATATTTT	CASSPWLEAGNTIYF
TRBV6-2/TRBV6-3	TRBJ1-1	.	.	TGTGCCAGCAGTTACAGGGGGGGGAACACTGAAGCTTTCTTT	CASSYRGGNTEAFF
TRBV27	TRBJ2-1	TRBD2	.	TGTGCCAGCAGTAGGACTAGACCAGACAATGAGCAGTTCTTC	CASSRTRPDNEQFF
TRBV5-1	TRBJ1-1	.	.	TGCGCCAGCAGCTTTACGGGGGCCGCTGAAGCTTTCTTT	CASSFTGAAEAFF
TRBV19	TRBJ2-1	TRBD2	.	TGTGCCAGTAGTAACGGGGGGAATAGCTACAATGAGCAGTTCTTC	CASSNGGNSYNEQFF
TRBV28	TRBJ1-1	.	.	TGTGCCAGCAGTTTGTACACTGAAGCTTTCTTT	CASSLYTEAFF
TRBV30	TRBJ2-7	.	.	TGTGCCTGGAGTGTTAGGGCAGACGAGCAGTACTTC	CAWSVRADEQYF
TRBV19	TRBJ2-5	.	.	TGTGCCAGTAGCATCCGGTGGGGGGAGACCCAGTACTTC	CASSIRWGETQYF
TRBV9	TRBJ2-5	TRBD2	.	TGTGCCAGCAGCCGACCCGGGACTAGCGGGAGGGCCGGGTTAGAGACCCAGTACTTC	CASSRPGTSGRAGLETQYF
TRBV27	TRBJ1-2	.	once	TGTGCCAGCAGTTTAAGTTGGAAGAATGGCTACACCTTC	CASSLSWKNGYTF
TRBV7-8	TRBJ1-6	.	.	TGTGCCAGCAGCTTTAGAATTAGACGAAAAGTAGAAGATTCACCCCTCCACTTT	CASSFRIRRKVEDSPLHF
TRBV18	TRBJ2-7	TRBD1	.	TGTGCCAGCTCACCACGGGTTCCCAGGGACAGCTCCTACGAGCAGTACTTC	CASSPRVPRDSSYEQYF
TRBV30	TRBJ2-7	.	once	TGTGCCTGGAGTGTACAGGGCTACGAGCAGTACTTC	CAWSVQGYEQYF
TRBV13	TRBJ1-3	.	.	TGTGCCAGCAGCTTAGTACAGGGAAACACCATATATTTT	CASSLVQGNTIYF
TRBV28	TRBJ2-7	TRBD1	.	TGTGCCAGCAGTCAATCGGACAGGTCAAAAAGGGGGCAGTACTTC	CASSQSDRSKRGQYF
TRBV5-1	TRBJ1-2	.	.	TGCGCCAGCAGCTTGGACAGGGCTCACTATGGCTACACCTTC	CASSLDRAHYGYTF
TRBV30	TRBJ1-2	TRBD1	.	TGTGCTTTAACCGGGACAGGGATTAACTATGGCTACACCTTC	CALTGTGINYGYTF
TRBV5-1	TRBJ2-1	TRBD1	once	TGCGCCAGCAGCAAAAACCGGGACAGGGGTTTCAATGAGCAGTTCTTC	CASSKNRDRGFNEQFF
TRBV3-1/TRBV3-2	TRBJ2-5	.	.	TGTGCCAGCAGCCATCTGGTAAGCGAAGGCAAAGAGACCCAGTACTTC	CASSHLVSEGKETQYF
TRBV5-1	TRBJ1-4	.	.	TGCGCCAGCAGTACCTCGGGCCCCGCAACTAATGAAAAACTGTTTTTT	CASSTSGPATNEKLFF
TRBV7-2	TRBJ2-7	.	.	TGTGCCAGCAGCTTAATTGTACAGAACGAGCAGTACTTC	CASSLIVQNEQYF
TRBV28	TRBJ1-5	TRBD1	.	TGTGCCAGCAGTTTAGCACAGGGGAACAATCAGCCCCAGCATTTT	CASSLAQGNNQPQHF
TRBV9	TRBJ2-7	.	once	TGTGCCAGCAGCGTAGCTGGCGAGCAGTACTTC	CASSVAGEQYF
TRBV19	TRBJ2-1	.	.	TGTGCCAGTAGTATAAGGCCCGATTCCTACAATGAGCAGTTCTTC	CASSIRPDSYNEQFF
TRBV25-1	TRBJ2-7	TRBD2	.	TGTGCCAGCAGTCCCCATAGCGGGCCATACGAGCAGTACTTC	CASSPHSGPYEQYF
TRBV28	TRBJ1-5	.	.	TGTGCCAGCAGTTTAGATGAATGGGGTCAGCCCCAGCATTTT	CASSLDEWGQPQHF
TRBV3-1/TRBV3-2	TRBJ1-5	.	.	TGTGCCAGCAGCCAAGATACCGGGCCTTATCAGCCCCAGCATTTT	CASSQDTGPYQPQHF
TRBV2	TRBJ1-5	TRBD1	.	TGTGCCAGCAGTGAACGGACAGGGTCCCAGCCCCAGCATTTT	CASSERTGSQPQHF
TRBV2	TRBJ2-5	TRBD2	once	TGTGCCAGCAGAAAGACTAGCGGGGAGACCCAGTACTTC	CASRKTSGETQYF
TRBV6-5	TRBJ1-1	.	.	TGTGCCAGCAGCAACACTGACAGGCGGAACACTGAAGCTTTCTTT	CASSNTDRRNTEAFF
TRBV27	TRBJ2-1	TRBD1	.	TGTGCCAGCAGTCTACAGGGGGCGGCCTACAATGAGCAGTTCTTC	CASSLQGAAYNEQFF
TRBV3-1/TRBV3-2	TRBJ1-2	.	.	TGTGCCAGCAGACTAGCAGCAACTAACTATGGCTACACCTTC	CASRLAATNYGYTF
TRBV5-1	TRBJ2-2	.	.	TGCGCCAGCAGCTTGGAGGGGGAGACCGGGGAGCTGTTTTTT	CASSLEGETGELFF
TRBV10-3	TRBJ1-5	.	once	TGTGCCACCCGGGGGGGTAGCAATCAGCCCCAGCATTTT	CATRGGSNQPQHF
TRBV2	TRBJ2-3	TRBD1	.	TGTGCCAGCAGTGGTGGGACAGGGGGTGTTTCCCATACGCAGTATTTT	CASSGGTGGVSHTQYF
TRBV19	TRBJ1-3	.	.	TGTGCCAGTAGTGCGGGGGCTGGAAACACCATATATTTT	CASSAGAGNTIYF
TRBV2	TRBJ1-5	TRBD1	.	TGTGCCAGCAGTATTGGACAGGCTGGCGATCAGCCCCAGCATTTT	CASSIGQAGDQPQHF
TRBV6-5	TRBJ2-2	TRBD2	.	TGTGCCAGCATCGGACTAGCGGGAGCCCCCGGGGAGCTGTTTTTT	CASIGLAGAPGELFF
TRBV21-1	TRBJ1-1	.	.	TGTGCCAGCAGCAAACCCAGTGAAGCTTTCTTT	CASSKPSEAFF
TRBV11-3	TRBJ1-3	.	.	TGTGCCAGCAGCTCATCGCCTGTTGTCTCTGGAAACACCATATATTTT	CASSSSPVVSGNTIYF
TRBV27	TRBJ2-3	.	.	TGTGCCAGCAATTCAGAGGCAGGATCAACGCAGTATTTT	CASNSEAGSTQYF
TRBV10-3	TRBJ1-3	.	.	TGTGCCATCAGTGAAAGGACAGACTCTCAAATAGACTCTGGAAACACCATATATTTT	CAISERTDSQIDSGNTIYF